Each of the 29 T cell receptor beta chains below was sequenced from the same sample in a study of PD-1 blockade in classical Hodgkin lymphoma. Time point denoted: newly diagnosed, previously untreated cHL patient sample. Magnetic negative selection was used to purify CD4+ T cells from PBMCs that had been thawed. Sequencing was performed with immunoSEQ multiplex PCR; in TCRdb, only in-frame clones are kept and a portion is missing. This table holds around 15,000 clones, 92% found once. The sample was CD4+ T cells from blood. The receptor source for this set is a human donor with classical Hodgkin lymphoma.

V is TRBV18 and J is TRBJ2-6; 7 nucleotides align to TRBD1. V dropped 2 bases and J dropped 3; count of bases not matched to a gene: 1. The germline V gene has CDR1 KGHSH and CDR2 LQKENI. This CDR3 contains 15 residues. CDR3 sequence reads: CASSPRGLGANVLTF. CDR3 DNA: TGTGCCAGCTCACCAAGGGGGCTTGGGGCCAACGTCCTGACTTTC.

The chain recombines TRBV7-3 with TRBJ2-1; 8 bases line up with TRBD2. Looked up from germline, CDR1 is SGHTA and CDR2 is FQGTGA. This CDR3 is 15 amino acids long. With V trimmed by 2 bases and J by 7 bases, 7 bases remained unmatched. CDR3 sequence (DNA): TGTGCCAGCAGCTTAGTGTTAGCGGGAACTAATGAGCAGTTCTTC. Amino acid sequence: CASSLVLAGTNEQFF.

This clone was seen a handful of times. The chain employs TRBV11-2 and TRBJ2-7; possibly TRBD1 for D (6 bases). This CDR3 is 15 amino acids long. V was cut by 1 base and J by 3 bases, with 13 bases left in between. Germline V gene lookup returns CDR1 SGHAT and CDR2 FQNNGV. In nucleotides, the CDR3 is TGTGCCAGCAGCTTAGTGCCAGGGGCGGACTACGAGCAGTACTTC. Encoded protein: CASSLVPGADYEQYF.

The chain joins TRBV18 to TRBJ2-2; D is unclear. V gave up 3 bases and J gave up 1 base, with 0 bases separating them. This CDR3 has 12 amino acids. The germline V gene has CDR1 KGHSH and CDR2 LQKENI. CDR3 in DNA: TGTGCCAGCTCACCGAACACCGGGGAGCTGTTTTTT. It codes for CASSPNTGELFF.

V is TRBV6-1 and J is TRBJ2-3; 11 bases are shared with TRBD1. The CDR3 spans 15 residues. Germline CDR1 is MNHNS and CDR2 is SASEGT. V was pared by 3 bases and J by 6 bases, with 5 bases of the junction left unmatched. The CDR3 loop reads CASSDRDRGTDTQYF. The CDR3 DNA sequence: TGTGCCAGCAGTGATCGGGACAGGGGGACGGATACGCAGTATTTT.

The chain links TRBV29-1 to TRBJ2-1; possibly TRBD1 for D (6 bases). V shed 4 bases and J shed 4 bases, with 14 bases lying between them. The CDR3 length is 14 residues. The germline V gene encodes CDR1 SQVTM and CDR2 ANQGSEA. The chain's CDR3 is CSVGGQALYNEQFF. The CDR3, as DNA: TGCAGCGTTGGGGGGCAGGCTCTTTACAATGAGCAGTTCTTC.

In nucleotides, the CDR3 is TGTGCCAGCAGTGGGGCAGGGAAGCAGCCCCAGCATTTT. Translating gives CASSGAGKQPQHF. The chain carries TRBV28 and TRBJ1-5, with D tentatively TRBD1 (5 bases). Per germline, CDR1 MDHEN and CDR2 SYDVKM. With 5 bases removed from V and 7 bases from J, the gap between germline ends came to 12 bases. There are 13 residues in the CDR3.

V is TRBV18 and J is TRBJ2-7, with unresolved D. CDR1 is KGHSH and CDR2 is LQKENI in the germline V gene. V was clipped by 3 bases and J by 5 bases, with 20 bases between them. There are 16 residues in the CDR3. CDR3 loop: CASSPPPGPDSHEQYF. The CDR3 region has the DNA TGTGCCAGCTCACCGCCCCCGGGCCCGGATTCGCACGAGCAGTACTTC.

This chain uses TRBV6-1 with TRBJ2-7; TRBD1 matches 8 bases. J was trimmed by 5 bases and V by 6 bases; bases with no gene match: 9. The CDR3 is 14 amino acids. The germline CDR1 and CDR2 sequences are MNHNS and SASEGT. Here the CDR3 reads CASSRGQGGDEQYF. The CDR3 nucleotides are TGTGCCAGCAGCCGAGGACAGGGCGGAGACGAGCAGTACTTC.

In DNA form, the CDR3 reads TGTGCCAGCAGACCCACTAGCGGGAGTTCCTACGAGCAGTACTTC. Protein sequence: CASRPTSGSSYEQYF. The J gene is TRBJ2-7, the V gene TRBV25-1; 11 bases are shared with TRBD2. The CDR3 has 15 residues. CDR1 is MGHDK, CDR2 SYGVNS, per germline. J gave up 1 base and V 6 bases, and 5 bases lay outside the gene matches.

The chain employs TRBV21-1 and TRBJ2-5. TRBV21-1 constitutes a pseudogene. The CDR3 extends over 15 amino acids. CDR3 region: CASSKKWDLQETQYF. CDR3 DNA sequence: TGTGCCAGCAGCAAGAAATGGGACCTACAAGAGACCCAGTACTTC.

The chain recombines TRBV5-5 with TRBJ2-6; D is undetermined. Germline CDR1 reads SGHKS; CDR2 reads YYEKEE (reference sequence). V lost 1 base and J 2 bases, leaving 10 bases between the germline ends. The CDR3 spans 16 residues. The CDR3 loop reads CASSLKGSPGANVLTF. The CDR3 DNA sequence: TGTGCCAGCAGCTTGAAAGGCTCCCCTGGGGCCAACGTCCTGACTTTC.

V is TRBV28 and J is TRBJ1-5; 10 bases are a match to TRBD1. The CDR3 has 15 amino acids. The trim removed 6 bases at V and 1 base at J, leaving 3 bases unmatched. Germline CDR1 MDHEN, CDR2 SYDVKM. The CDR3 loop reads CASRRQGASNQPQHF. DNA for the CDR3: TGTGCCAGCAGGAGACAGGGGGCCAGCAATCAGCCCCAGCATTTT.

The rearrangement joins TRBV5-1 to TRBJ1-2; D unresolved. The CDR3 covers 15 residues. The germline gives CDR1 SGHRS, CDR2 YFSETQ. The germline V and J ends were trimmed by 0 bases and 0 bases, with 9 bases remaining between them. CDR3 nucleotides: TGCGCCAGCAGCTTGGATCGTCTCACTAACTATGGCTACACCTTC. Encoded protein: CASSLDRLTNYGYTF. The whole variable domain, remainder taken from reference TRBV5-1 and TRBJ1-2, is KAGVTQTPRYLIKTRGQQVTLSCSPISGHRSVSWYQQTPGQGLQFLFEYFSETQRNKGNFPGRFSGRQFSNSRSEMNVSTLELGDSALYLCASSLDRLTNYGYTFGSGTRLTVV.

The rearrangement uses TRBV7-2 and TRBJ1-1, with D perhaps matching TRBD1 (6 bases). The CDR3 has 15 amino acids. Trimming removed 5 bases at V and 2 bases at J, with 15 bases between. Germline CDR1 and CDR2: SGHTA and FQGNSA. Written as DNA, the CDR3 is TGTGCCAGCAGCCCCTACAGGGTTCGAAACACTGAAGCTTTCTTT. Protein: CASSPYRVRNTEAFF.

Notes on this clone: A read error may account for a junction end that differs from germline. This chain links TRBV6-5 with TRBJ1-1; possibly TRBD1 for D (6 bases). This CDR3 has 13 amino acids. Per the germline V gene, CDR1 is MNHEY and CDR2 is SVGAGI. The CDR3 sequence: CASSGRGNTEAFF. CDR3 coding DNA: TGTGCCAGCAGCGGGAGGGGGAACACCGAAGCTTTCTTT.

V gene TRBV4-1 combines with J gene TRBJ1-3, with unresolved D. Trimming stripped 8 bases from V and 4 bases from J, with 18 bases between. The CDR3 runs 15 residues. The germline V gene has CDR1 MGHRA and CDR2 YSYEKL. CDR3 sequence (DNA): TGCGCCAGCCGATCCGTGGGGTTGCGGGGAAACACCATATATTTT. Residues: CASRSVGLRGNTIYF.

The chain combines TRBV6-6 with TRBJ2-1; the D is unclear. Deletions cut 3 bases from V and 6 bases from J, with 6 bases between. Germline lookup yields CDR1 MNHNY and CDR2 SVGAGI (reference sequence). The CDR3 has 12 amino acids. Here the CDR3 reads CASSYTGNEQFF. The CDR3 DNA reads TGTGCCAGCAGTTATACCGGCAATGAGCAGTTCTTC.

The genes are TRBV5-4 and TRBJ2-7; D is possibly TRBD1 (5 bases). Germline V CDR1 and CDR2: SGHNT, YYREEE (reference sequence). The CDR3 loop spans 16 amino acids. Trimming left V 0 bases short and J 0 bases short, with 13 bases between. The CDR3 DNA sequence: TGTGCCAGCAGCTTGGCCGGACATATAAACTCCTACGAGCAGTACTTC. Its translation: CASSLAGHINSYEQYF.

The gene calls are TRBV18 and TRBJ1-1; the D is unclear. V was trimmed by 5 bases and J by 0 bases, leaving 7 bases between them. The length of the CDR3 is 13 residues. The germline V gene has CDR1 KGHSH and CDR2 LQKENI. The CDR3 nucleotides read TGTGCCAGCTCAGCTAAATTGAACACTGAAGCTTTCTTT. It specifies CASSAKLNTEAFF.

V usage is TRBV19 and J usage is TRBJ1-4; D gene uncertain. V was pared by 4 bases and J by 0 bases, with 12 bases between. The germline gives CDR1 LNHDA, CDR2 SQIVND (reference sequence). CDR3 size: 16 residues. CDR3 nucleotide sequence: TGTGCCAGTAGTACCCTCTTAGTTGCAACTAATGAAAAACTGTTTTTT. Translation gives CASSTLLVATNEKLFF.

This clone was found once. This chain uses TRBV4-1 with TRBJ1-4, with D perhaps matching TRBD1 (5 bases). Germline loops: CDR1 MGHRA, CDR2 YSYEKL. The V and J ends lost 4 bases and 7 bases respectively, with 10 bases between them. The CDR3 is 13 amino acids. The CDR3 loop reads CASSPGASEKLFF. The CDR3 coding sequence is TGCGCCAGCAGCCCCGGGGCTAGTGAAAAACTGTTTTTT.

The chain combines TRBV15 with TRBJ2-5; D unresolved. Germline V gene data show CDR1 as LNHNV and CDR2 as YYDKDF (reference sequence). The CDR3 has 14 residues. The ends were cut back, 1 base at V and 1 base at J, with 7 bases in the middle. CDR3 amino acids: CATSRAARQETQYF. The CDR3 DNA is TGTGCCACCAGCAGAGCGGCTCGCCAAGAGACCCAGTACTTC.

The gene calls are TRBV6-5 and TRBJ1-1; TRBD1 is a possible D gene (6 bases). The CDR3 sequence is 13 residues long. Trimming shortened V by 6 bases and J by 6 bases, and 14 bases separated the two germline ends. Germline assignment: CDR1 MNHEY and CDR2 SVGAGI. CDR3 nucleotide sequence: TGTGCCAGCAGCTTTACAGGGACCGCTGAAGCTTTCTTT. Protein product: CASSFTGTAEAFF.

V and J are TRBV5-3 and TRBJ2-7, with 15 bases identical to TRBD2. TRBV5-3 carries the ORF label, with uncertain function. The CDR3 length is 14 residues. The V and J ends lost 5 bases and 9 bases, in that order; junction bases with no gene match: 6. The chain's CDR3 is CARRWTSGREVQYF. The CDR3 region has the DNA TGTGCCAGAAGGTGGACTAGCGGGAGGGAGGTGCAGTACTTC.

The chain recombines TRBV19 with TRBJ2-3, with D possibly being TRBD1 or TRBD2 (6 bases each). Between the trimmed V and J ends, which lost 3 bases and 2 bases, there was a span of 12 bases. The CDR3 sequence is 15 residues long. The V gene's germline CDR1 is LNHDA and CDR2 SQIVND (reference sequence). The CDR3 loop is CASSIDGGSTDTQYF. For the CDR3, the DNA is TGTGCCAGTAGTATTGACGGGGGCTCCACAGATACGCAGTATTTT.

This clone was recorded only once. V usage is TRBV10-3 and J usage is TRBJ1-2; possibly TRBD1 for D (5 bases). In germline, CDR1 is ENHRY, CDR2 SYGVKD. This CDR3 has 13 amino acids. V gave up 5 bases and J gave up 8 bases, with 15 bases separating them. Here the CDR3 DNA reads TGTGCCATCAGTACCGGGACTTCGGCCGGCTACACCTTC. Translated, it gives CAISTGTSAGYTF.

The V and J genes are TRBV6-1 and TRBJ2-7, with D unclear. V was shortened by 7 bases and J by 3 bases, with 10 bases between the two germline ends. There are 12 residues in the CDR3. Germline V gives CDR1 MNHNS, CDR2 SASEGT. CDR3 DNA: TGTGCCAGCACGGCTAGTCACTACGAGCAGTACTTC. Encoded protein: CASTASHYEQYF.

This clone has a single count. The chain couples TRBV30 to TRBJ1-4; D is possibly TRBD1 (5 bases). CDR1 is GTSNPN, CDR2 SVGIG, per germline (reference sequence). The germline V and J ends were trimmed by 3 bases and 8 bases, with 13 bases remaining between them. The CDR3 has 13 residues. For the CDR3, the DNA is TGTGCCTGGAGGCGGGGGGGGAGCGAAAAACTGTTTTTT. As protein: CAWRRGGSEKLFF.